This is a list of T cell receptor beta chains from one sample in a study of blood T cell repertoires in COVID-19. The repertoire was sequenced with immunoSEQ multiplex PCR; TCRdb's copy has only in-frame clones and lacks some. In the table there are 350,000 to 450,000 clones, more than 80% of which are singletons. The sequencing input was PBMCs or T cells enriched from blood (not recorded which). The receptors shown here come from a man aged 25 to 40 who had recovered from COVID-19. CDR3s include the opening cysteine and the closing phenylalanine or tryptophan. D genes are given only for firm matches. Where a row states a size, it is once, few, many or the class of an expanded clone; other rows omit it.

V gene	D gene	clone size	J gene	CDR3 protein	CDR3 DNA
TRBV18	NA	NA	TRBJ2-3	CASSPPGVADTQYF	TGTGCCAGCTCACCTCCAGGGGTTGCAGATACGCAGTATTTT
TRBV3-1/TRBV3-2	TRBD2	NA	TRBJ2-7	CASSQDSGTSYEQYF	TGTGCCAGCAGCCAAGACAGCGGGACGAGCTACGAGCAGTACTTC
TRBV19	TRBD1	NA	TRBJ1-2	CASSVTGEAYGYTF	TGTGCCAGTAGTGTGACAGGGGAAGCGTATGGCTACACCTTC
TRBV28	NA	NA	TRBJ1-2	CASRRSTRGSSGGYTF	TGTGCCAGCAGACGATCGACCCGGGGATCCAGTGGTGGCTACACCTTC
TRBV10-3	NA	NA	TRBJ2-3	CAIATASTDTQYF	TGTGCCATCGCGACAGCTAGCACAGATACGCAGTATTTT
TRBV7-9	TRBD1	NA	TRBJ1-1	CASSTRGYTEAFF	TGTGCCAGCAGCACCAGGGGGTACACTGAAGCTTTCTTT
TRBV20-1	NA	NA	TRBJ2-7	CSASFPVRSQGAIQQYF	TGCAGTGCTAGTTTCCCCGTACGCTCGCAGGGCGCCATCCAGCAGTACTTC
TRBV19	NA	few	TRBJ1-1	CASDRNTGLTEAFF	TGTGCCAGTGACCGGAATACAGGTTTAACTGAAGCTTTCTTT
TRBV6-5	NA	NA	TRBJ1-5	CASSSTGLGSNQPQHF	TGTGCCAGCAGTTCAACAGGGCTCGGAAGCAATCAGCCCCAGCATTTT
TRBV4-1	TRBD2	few	TRBJ2-2	CASSQVSGRVTGELFF	TGCGCCAGCAGCCAAGTTAGCGGGAGGGTCACCGGGGAGCTGTTTTTT
TRBV28	NA	NA	TRBJ1-5	CASSLGGGRQPQHF	TGTGCCAGCAGTTTAGGCGGGGGTCGTCAGCCCCAGCATTTT
TRBV7-8	TRBD1	NA	TRBJ2-2	CASSSITTGITGELFF	TGTGCCAGCAGCTCGATAACGACAGGGATTACCGGGGAGCTGTTTTTT
TRBV30	NA	NA	TRBJ2-7	CAWSRVAYEQYF	TGTGCCTGGAGTCGGGTAGCCTACGAGCAGTACTTC
TRBV28	TRBD1	NA	TRBJ2-7	CASSSRDRAYEQYF	TGTGCCAGCAGTTCACGGGACAGGGCCTACGAGCAGTACTTC
TRBV28	TRBD2	NA	TRBJ2-1	CASRLAGAQNEQFF	TGTGCCAGCAGATTAGCGGGAGCGCAGAATGAGCAGTTCTTC
TRBV28	NA	NA	TRBJ2-7	CASTTPVGEQYF	TGTGCCAGCACCACTCCCGTCGGGGAGCAGTACTTC
TRBV2	NA	NA	TRBJ2-7	CASREGTQNYEQYF	TGTGCCAGCAGGGAGGGGACTCAAAACTACGAGCAGTACTTC
TRBV28	NA	NA	TRBJ1-1	CATAGVLNTEAFF	TGTGCCACCGCGGGCGTTCTGAACACTGAAGCTTTCTTT
TRBV15	TRBD2	NA	TRBJ2-7	CATSRDRQRGTYEQYF	TGTGCCACCAGCAGAGATCGGCAGCGGGGTACGTACGAGCAGTACTTC
TRBV6-5	NA	few	TRBJ2-3	CASSYSAGWTDTQYF	TGTGCCAGCAGTTACTCGGCAGGGTGGACAGATACGCAGTATTTT
TRBV27	TRBD1	NA	TRBJ2-7	CASSFGQGYEQYF	TGTGCCAGCAGTTTCGGACAGGGCTACGAGCAGTACTTC
TRBV5-1	NA	once	TRBJ1-1	CASSFPQGQSVNTEAFF	TGCGCCAGCAGCTTCCCGCAGGGCCAAAGTGTGAACACTGAAGCTTTCTTT
TRBV7-9	NA	NA	TRBJ2-5	CASSLGRETQYF	TGTGCCAGCAGCTTAGGTCGGGAGACCCAGTACTTC
TRBV27	NA	NA	TRBJ1-4	CASSSRQNEKLFF	TGTGCCAGCAGTTCCCGACAGAATGAAAAACTGTTTTTT
TRBV7-9	TRBD1	NA	TRBJ1-1	CASSPRTGFMNTEAFF	TGTGCCAGCAGCCCTCGGACAGGGTTTATGAACACTGAAGCTTTCTTT
TRBV27	NA	NA	TRBJ1-1	CASSDLTGMDTEAFF	TGTGCCAGCAGTGACCTAACAGGGATGGACACTGAAGCTTTCTTT
TRBV27	TRBD2	NA	TRBJ2-1	CASRTSLLPNEQFF	TGTGCCAGCAGGACTAGCTTGTTGCCCAATGAGCAGTTCTTC
TRBV6-5	NA	NA	TRBJ1-5	CASSYSRAGQPQHF	TGTGCCAGCAGTTACTCGCGCGCGGGTCAGCCCCAGCATTTT
TRBV5-1	NA	NA	TRBJ2-7	CASSLDLGAGEQYF	TGCGCCAGCAGCTTGGATTTGGGGGCTGGGGAGCAGTACTTC
TRBV28	TRBD1	NA	TRBJ1-2	CASSPGQGATGYTF	TGTGCCAGCAGTCCGGGACAGGGGGCGACTGGCTACACCTTC
TRBV12-3/TRBV12-4	NA	NA	TRBJ1-1	CASSLGMRAFF	TGTGCCAGCAGTTTAGGTATGAGGGCTTTCTTT
TRBV6-1	NA	NA	TRBJ1-5	CASSEYGGQPQHF	TGTGCCAGCAGTGAGTACGGCGGTCAGCCCCAGCATTTT